Listed here are 10 T cell receptor beta chains from one sample, sequenced in a study of PD-1 and CTLA-4 blockade in melanoma (dated by TCRdb to the early 2020s). Libraries were made using the immunoSEQ multiplex PCR assay. Imported from immuneACCESS, the table was reduced by TCRdb to in-frame sequences with V and J called. These copies leave out some clones; in studies compared against another copy, an unresolved V gene accounts for under half, and the cause of the remainder is not known. The sample table shows approximately 33,000 clones, and about 91% are seen once. The ten largest clonotypes hold over 8.5% of the sample. This material consisted of CD8+ T cells from peripheral blood, taken from a patient given anti-PD-1 treatment. The receptor source for this set is a human donor with melanoma.

V usage is TRBV7-8 and J usage is TRBJ1-1; no definite D call. The CDR3 totals 16 residues. Trimming cost V 5 bases and J 3 bases, with 19 bases left between them. The germline gives CDR1 SGHVS, CDR2 FQNEAQ. The CDR3 nucleotides read TGTGCCAGCAGCCCTAGCATATTAAGACCGGACACTGAAGCTTTCTTT. Its protein product is CASSPSILRPDTEAFF.

The chain joins TRBV7-6 to TRBJ1-1; D gene ambiguous. V was trimmed by 7 bases and J by 4 bases, leaving 10 bases between them. This CDR3 is 12 amino acids long. Germline V gene sequence: CDR1 SGHVS, CDR2 FNYEAQ. CDR3 in DNA: TGTGCCAGCACATCGGGCGGCACTGAAGCTTTCTTT. Encoded protein: CASTSGGTEAFF.

J is TRBJ1-1 and V is TRBV30, with D maybe TRBD1 (5 bases). The CDR3 is 13 residues long. In germline, CDR1 is GTSNPN, CDR2 SVGIG (reference sequence). The germline V and J ends were trimmed by 0 bases and 5 bases, with 10 bases remaining between them. In DNA, the CDR3 is TGTGCCTGGAGTGTACGTGGGGGTACTGAAGCTTTCTTT. It translates to CAWSVRGGTEAFF.

The chain combines TRBV2 with TRBJ1-2, with D hard to call. With 7 bases removed from V and 2 bases from J, the gap between germline ends came to 11 bases. CDR3 length: 13 residues. CDR1 is SNHLY, CDR2 FYNNEI, per germline. CDR3 loop: CASNGLKNYGYTF. The CDR3 DNA reads TGTGCCAGCAACGGCCTAAAAAACTATGGCTACACCTTC.

The chain is built from TRBV5-4 and TRBJ2-5, with a weak D call TRBD2 (6 bases). The CDR3 contains 16 residues. Germline loops: CDR1 SGHNT, CDR2 YYREEE (reference sequence). Trimming pared 2 bases from V and 1 base from J, leaving 15 bases between. The CDR3 sequence: CASSLSSASFQETQYF. CDR3 nucleotides: TGTGCCAGCAGCTTATCTAGCGCGAGCTTCCAAGAGACCCAGTACTTC.

The rearrangement links TRBV12-3 or TRBV12-4 to TRBJ2-1; D gene uncertain. The CDR3 is 11 residues long. V was pared by 6 bases and J by 6 bases, with 6 bases between. DNA of the CDR3: TGTGCCAGCAGCTCAATCAATGAGCAGTTCTTC. Translation: CASSSINEQFF.

As DNA, the CDR3 is TGTGCCAGCAGTCCCCGGGACGCCCCCTACAATGAGCAGTTCTTC. Translating gives CASSPRDAPYNEQFF. The genes are TRBV6-5 and TRBJ2-1; the D call may be TRBD1 or TRBD2 (5 bases each). This CDR3 spans 15 amino acids. V was clipped by 5 bases and J by 2 bases, with 13 bases between them. Germline V gene data show CDR1 as MNHEY and CDR2 as SVGAGI.

The CDR3, as DNA: TGTGCCAGCAGTTTCGGAGATACGCAGTATTTT. Translating it yields CASSFGDTQYF. The gene calls are TRBV28 and TRBJ2-3; D remains ambiguous. The length of the CDR3 is 11 residues. Germline loops: CDR1 MDHEN, CDR2 SYDVKM. With 3 bases removed from V and 5 bases from J, the gap between germline ends came to 3 bases.

The gene calls are TRBV19 and TRBJ2-2; maybe TRBD1 (5 bases). This CDR3 has 13 amino acids. The V end lost 8 bases, the J end lost 2 bases, and 9 bases lay between the germline ends. The germline CDR1 and CDR2 sequences are LNHDA and SQIVND (reference sequence). In DNA, the CDR3 is TGTGCCAGTTCAGGGTTCAACACCGGGGAGCTGTTTTTT. It is translated as CASSGFNTGELFF.

The rearrangement links TRBV29-1 to TRBJ2-3; D may match TRBD1 or TRBD2 (5 bases each). V lost 5 bases, J lost 2 bases, and 17 bases lay in between. Germline V gene lookup returns CDR1 SQVTM and CDR2 ANQGSEA. This CDR3 is 15 amino acids long. The CDR3 loop reads CSVTRDLTNTDTQYF. The CDR3 bases are TGCAGCGTTACCCGGGACCTTACTAACACAGATACGCAGTATTTT.